Sequencing of this TCR beta chain was carried out in a study of cytomegalovirus exposure and HLA in healthy donors. This clone turned up a few times. Its antigen is currently unknown. The CDR3 runs to 14 residues. The junction had 4 bases not matched to a gene; V was cut back by 4 bases and J by 3 bases. Germline V gene sequence: CDR1 SGHDT, CDR2 YYEEEE. 13 Jbeta primers and 60 Vbeta primers were used for the PCR. In the authors' methods: Later, 65 million to 85 million unique TCR beta chains were counted in an analysis, and roughly 11 million of them were shared. Here immunoSEQ multiplex PCR was the method, and the copy in TCRdb shows in-frame clones only, minus some. D and trimming were read from the DNA, whereas the V and J calls and clone size are those reported in that table. This table has roughly 110,000 clones, over 70% appearing once. Study-wide points: What a later analysis showed was that several of the most significant clusters appeared linked to common viral pathogens. In a later analysis, across HLA loci, associated TCR counts were highest for DRB1, lowest for HLA-C.

The sequence was collected from a boy younger than 18 in good health and CMV-seronegative. V and J are TRBV5-6 and TRBJ1-1; 9 bases are shared with TRBD1. Sequencing was performed on PBMCs. CDR3 in DNA: TGTGCCAGCAGCGGGGGGACAGGGTACACTGAAGCTTTCTTT. Translating it yields CASSGGTGYTEAFF.